A single T cell receptor beta chain is shown here with its context. These data originate in a study of blood T cell repertoires in COVID-19. Study in general: PBMCs, B-cell-depleted T cells, or T cells provided the cDNA or gDNA that made up the material.

Sequencing was performed with immunoSEQ multiplex PCR; in TCRdb, only in-frame clones are kept and a portion is missing. The profile shows over 400,000 clones, approximately 86% of them singletons. Cohorts were assigned according to the clinical history that participants reported. Cohort 3 donors counted as recovered after two negative PCRs, clearance, or resolved symptoms. CDR3 length: 13 amino acids. The junction had 2 bases not matched to a gene; V was cut back by 2 bases and J by 4 bases. From germline, CDR1 is MNHNS and CDR2 SASEGT. Sequenced: PBMCs or T cells enriched from blood (not recorded which). V usage is TRBV6-1 and J usage is TRBJ2-7, with 7 bases identical to TRBD1. This sequence originates from a woman between 55 and 75 years old who had recovered from COVID-19. This chain's CDR3 is CASSELTGYEQYV. The CDR3 coding sequence is TGTGCCAGCAGTGAACTGACAGGGTACGAGCAGTACGTC.